The 17 T cell receptor beta chains reported below all come from one sample, sequenced in a study of identifying expanded T cells in peripheral blood. The data were produced by immunoSEQ multiplex PCR, yet TCRdb's version contains in-frame clones alone and is incomplete. The sample contains 90,000 to 110,000 clones, about 88% of which appear only once. The sample taken for sequencing was blood. These TCRs come from a person aged 18 to 75 in good health.

This clone has a handful of counts. The rearrangement links TRBV7-3 to TRBJ1-2; tentatively, D is TRBD1 (5 bases). Trimming stripped 5 bases from V and 0 bases from J, with 7 bases between. The germline CDR1 and CDR2 sequences are SGHTA and FQGTGA. CDR3 size: 13 residues. CDR3 amino acids: CASSLGPNYGYTF. The CDR3 DNA follows: TGTGCCAGCAGCCTGGGGCCTAACTATGGCTACACCTTC.

This chain links TRBV14 with TRBJ2-1, with D hard to call. Per germline, CDR1 SGHDN and CDR2 FVKESK. The CDR3 consists of 15 residues. Trimming took 3 bases from V and 2 from J, leaving 11 bases between them. CDR3 sequence reads: CASSQRTTPYNEQFF. The CDR3 bases are TGTGCCAGCAGCCAGCGTACAACCCCCTACAATGAGCAGTTCTTC.

The rearrangement links TRBV7-9 to TRBJ1-1; D unclear. This CDR3 region has 15 residues. Trimming took 2 bases from V and 4 from J, leaving 14 bases between them. Germline CDR1 SEHNR, CDR2 FQNEAQ (reference sequence). CDR3 DNA sequence: TGTGCCAGCAGCTTATCTTCCCGGGCGCGCACTGAAGCTTTCTTT. It codes for CASSLSSRARTEAFF.

CDR3 DNA sequence: TGTGCCAGCACCATTACCGGGGGGACGGACACCGGGGAGCTGTTTTTT. Encoded protein: CASTITGGTDTGELFF. The chain uses TRBV7-9 and TRBJ2-2, with 7 positions matching TRBD2. V lost 7 bases, J lost 3 bases, and 11 bases stayed unmatched. CDR3 size: 16 residues. In germline, CDR1 is SEHNR, CDR2 FQNEAQ (reference sequence).

The chain joins TRBV5-1 to TRBJ2-1; the match to TRBD1 covers 7 bases. Germline V gives CDR1 SGHRS, CDR2 YFSETQ. There are 15 residues in the CDR3. V shed 5 bases and J 2 bases; nucleotides not matched to a gene: 7. In nucleotides, the CDR3 is TGCGCCAGCAGGCAGGGGGTCCCCGCCTACAATGAGCAGTTCTTC. Protein product: CASRQGVPAYNEQFF.

A word on this clone: It is unclear where the CDR3 begins or ends on the DNA, so no DNA is shown, and the CDR3 is as TCRdb lists it. The chain is built from TRBV5-6 and TRBJ1-5. The V gene's germline CDR1 is SGHDT and CDR2 YYEEEE. The length of the CDR3 is 16 amino acids, counting both ends. The CDR3 spells CASSFGAGLSNQPQHF.

The genes are TRBV29-1 and TRBJ2-3; tentatively, D is TRBD2 (5 bases). CDR3 length: 13 amino acids. Trimming removed 3 bases from V and 1 base from J, with 8 bases in between. Germline loops: CDR1 SQVTM, CDR2 ANQGSEA. The CDR3 bases are TGCAGCGTTGAGTTGGAGGGCACAGATACGCAGTATTTT. This encodes CSVELEGTDTQYF.

The rearrangement links TRBV27 to TRBJ2-2; 7 bases agree with TRBD1. Germline CDR1 and CDR2: MNHEY and SMNVEV (reference sequence). The CDR3 loop spans 15 amino acids. The J segment lost 3 bases and the V segment lost 6 bases, leaving 7 bases of the junction unmatched. Written as DNA, the CDR3 is TGTGCCAGCAGCCCCCGGGACAGCTACACCGGGGAGCTGTTTTTT. Protein sequence: CASSPRDSYTGELFF.

Remarks on this clone: The germline gene is not matched at one end of the junction; a read error may be the cause. The CDR3 protein is CAISETQHNGVF. The CDR3, as DNA: TGTGCCATCAGTGAGACACAGCACAATGGGGTCTTC. This sequence joins TRBV10-3 and TRBJ2-1, with D uncertain. In germline, CDR1 is ENHRY, CDR2 SYGVKD. This CDR3 region has 12 residues.

V gene TRBV7-9 combines with J gene TRBJ2-1; 8 bases fit TRBD2. V lost 7 bases to trimming and J lost 0 bases; unmatched junction nucleotides: 8. The CDR3 spans 16 residues. Germline CDR1 reads SEHNR; CDR2 reads FQNEAQ (reference sequence). The CDR3 bases are TGTGCCAGCACCACGACTAGCGCATTCTCCTACAATGAGCAGTTCTTC. Amino acids: CASTTTSAFSYNEQFF.

This clone is a singleton in its sample. Other DNA sequences in this sample translate to the same CDR3. The chain is built from TRBV27 and TRBJ1-2; the D gene is possibly TRBD1 (6 bases). Trimming cost V 0 bases and J 3 bases, with 17 bases left between them. This CDR3 is 17 amino acids long. Germline CDR1 and CDR2: MNHEY and SMNVEV (reference sequence). The CDR3 is CASSLSAGTGGDYGYTF. In nucleotides, the CDR3 is TGTGCCAGCAGTTTATCGGCTGGGACGGGGGGCGACTATGGCTACACCTTC.

The chain has TRBV4-1 and TRBJ2-6, with D maybe TRBD2 (5 bases). Between the trimmed V and J ends, which lost 4 bases and 2 bases, there was a span of 15 bases. There are 17 residues in the CDR3. Germline V lookup: CDR1 MGHRA, CDR2 YSYEKL. This chain's CDR3 is CASSRFFEEAGANVLTF. CDR3 nucleotide sequence: TGCGCCAGCAGCCGGTTTTTTGAGGAGGCTGGGGCCAACGTCCTGACTTTC.

V is TRBV9 and J is TRBJ2-7; the D gene is possibly TRBD1 (5 bases). The V gene lost 4 bases and the J gene lost 3 bases, with 11 bases spanning the gap. CDR3 size: 13 residues. CDR1 is SGDLS, CDR2 YYNGEE, per germline. Here the CDR3 DNA reads TGTGCCAGCAGCCCCAGGGCGAACTACGAGCAGTACTTC. Its translation is CASSPRANYEQYF.

The chain is built from TRBV6-4 and TRBJ2-5, with 9 bases lining up with TRBD2. CDR3 length equals 15 residues. V shed 4 bases and J 2 bases; nucleotides not matched to a gene: 5. Germline V gene lookup returns CDR1 MRHNA and CDR2 SNTAGT. DNA for the CDR3: TGTGCCAGCAGTGCCCAGGGACTAGCTCAAGAGACCCAGTACTTC. Encoded protein: CASSAQGLAQETQYF.

This clone has a single count. The CDR3 region has the DNA TGCGCCAGCAGCTTGGCTGGCGGGAGGGCTGGAGATACGCAGTATTTT. Translating gives CASSLAGGRAGDTQYF. V gene TRBV5-1 combines with J gene TRBJ2-3; 9 nucleotides line up with TRBD2. Germline V gene lookup returns CDR1 SGHRS and CDR2 YFSETQ. V lost 0 bases, J lost 5 bases, and 7 bases stayed unmatched. The CDR3 is 16 amino acids.

The V gene is TRBV5-1, the J gene TRBJ2-2; maybe TRBD1 (7 bases). This CDR3 comprises 17 residues. Trimming shortened V by 0 bases and J by 2 bases, and 14 bases separated the two germline ends. CDR1 SGHRS and CDR2 YFSETQ come from the germline V gene. The CDR3 DNA reads TGCGCCAGCAGCTTGGCAGGAGGGACAGTCAACACCGGGGAGCTGTTTTTT. It codes for CASSLAGGTVNTGELFF. Using reference TRBV5-1 and TRBJ2-2 for the parts outside the CDR3, the full variable domain is KAGVTQTPRYLIKTRGQQVTLSCSPISGHRSVSWYQQTPGQGLQFLFEYFSETQRNKGNFPGRFSGRQFSNSRSEMNVSTLELGDSALYLCASSLAGGTVNTGELFFGEGSRLTVL.

The chain recombines TRBV5-8 with TRBJ1-6; the D gene is possibly TRBD1 (5 bases). Germline assignment: CDR1 SGHTS and CDR2 YDEGEE. Trimming cost V 4 bases and J 10 bases, with 15 bases left between them. There are 14 residues in the CDR3. The CDR3 sequence: CASSISGYDSPLHF. As DNA, the CDR3 is TGTGCCAGCAGCATATCAGGGTACGACTCACCCCTCCACTTT.